This T cell receptor beta chain emerged from a study of shared clonotypes between healthy human individuals. Study information: Contributing individuals were a couple of females and three males aged 18 to 49.

The CDR3 sequence is 18 residues long. J was trimmed by 7 bases and V by 1 base; bases with no gene match: 14. Germline V gene data show CDR1 as MGHRA and CDR2 as YSYEKL. Some clones are missing from TCRdb's copy, which holds only in-frame ones; the method was immunoSEQ multiplex PCR. The sample shows about 2.1 million clones, 93% of them seen only once. CD45RO-negative, CCR7-positively selected cells formed the naive CD8 fraction, excluding terminally differentiated effector memory CD45RA+ cells. The origin of this receptor is a man younger than 35 in good health. Some clones in this sample may be carry-over from other donors' samples. Source material: naive CD8+ T cells from PBMCs. V is TRBV4-1 and J is TRBJ2-1; 9 bases are shared with TRBD2. Here the CDR3 DNA reads TGCGCCAGCAGCCAAGTATCCCCTGGCGGGAGGGCCTTTAATGAGCAGTTCTTC. Protein product: CASSQVSPGGRAFNEQFF.